A selection of T cell receptor beta chains follows, all from one sample in a study of cytomegalovirus exposure and HLA in healthy donors. Only in-frame clones appear in the TCRdb table, and some are missing; sequencing was by immunoSEQ multiplex PCR. The data show 120,000 or so clones, with 82% seen just once and roughly 10% held by the top ten. Sequencing was performed on PBMCs. These receptor sequences come from a male donor in good health and CMV-seropositive. The CDR3 runs from the conserved cysteine through the conserved F or W. Each record gives: J gene, clone size, V gene, D gene, CDR3 protein, CDR3 DNA. The D gene is left open where the match is weak. Rows may omit the clone size; those that give it use once, few, many or a size class.

>TRBJ2-7|-|TRBV5-6|TRBD2
CASSLLGTNYEQYF
TGTGCCAGCAGCTTACTGGGGACTAACTACGAGCAGTACTTC
>TRBJ2-6|-|TRBV11-2|-
CASSFRVFSGANVLTF
TGTGCCAGCAGCTTCCGAGTCTTTTCTGGGGCCAACGTCCTGACTTTC
>TRBJ1-2|-|TRBV19|-
CASSISHPGFSDYGYTF
TGTGCCAGTAGTATATCTCACCCAGGGTTTTCAGACTATGGCTACACCTTC
>TRBJ2-5|-|TRBV27|TRBD2
CASGLAGGETQYF
TGTGCCAGCGGGCTAGCGGGAGGAGAGACCCAGTACTTC
>TRBJ2-7|-|TRBV4-3|-
CASSRDGTQYF
TGCGCCAGCAGCCGGGACGGGACTCAGTACTTC
>TRBJ1-1|-|TRBV6-5|-
CASSDRQNTEAFF
TGTGCCAGCAGTGACCGACAGAACACTGAAGCTTTCTTT
>TRBJ2-5|-|TRBV7-3|-
CASSLRPGETQYF
TGTGCCAGCAGCTTAAGGCCTGGTGAGACCCAGTACTTC
>TRBJ2-7|-|TRBV11-2|TRBD1
CASSLGRDRPSF
TGTGCCAGCAGCTTAGGACGGGACAGACCAAGCTTC
>TRBJ2-7|-|TRBV4-3|-
CASSQDRQGPYEQYF
TGCGCCAGCAGCCAAGATCGCCAGGGCCCCTACGAGCAGTACTTC
>TRBJ2-2|-|TRBV11-2|-
CASSLRGELFF
TGTGCCAGCAGCCTACGCGGGGAGCTGTTTTTT
>TRBJ2-7|-|TRBV30|-
CAWSVQFRVEYF
TGTGCCTGGAGTGTACAATTTCGGGTCGAGTACTTC
>TRBJ1-1|-|TRBV28|TRBD1
CASSRDRGWTEAFF
TGTGCCAGCAGTCGGGACAGGGGGTGGACTGAAGCTTTCTTT
>TRBJ2-1|-|TRBV7-3|TRBD2
CASSQTSGTYNEQFF
TGTGCCAGCAGCCAAACTAGCGGGACCTACAATGAGCAGTTCTTC
>TRBJ2-7|few|TRBV5-4|-
CASSSQGYEQYF
TGTGCCAGCAGCTCGCAGGGGTACGAGCAGTACTTC
>TRBJ1-6|-|TRBV27|TRBD1
CATRQGNNSPLHF
TGTGCCACCAGACAGGGGAATAATTCACCCCTCCACTTT
>TRBJ2-7|-|TRBV5-6|-
CASSGRRTTYEQYF
TGTGCCAGCAGCGGCCGACGGACTACCTACGAGCAGTACTTC
>TRBJ1-2|-|TRBV19|-
CASSIDVYPELDGYTF
TGTGCCAGTAGTATAGACGTATATCCTGAGCTGGATGGCTACACCTTC
>TRBJ2-7|-|TRBV7-9|-
CASTPRVNSHEQYF
TGTGCCAGCACCCCCAGGGTTAACTCCCACGAGCAGTACTTC
>TRBJ2-7|-|TRBV9|TRBD2
CASSVGGLATNEQYF
TGTGCCAGCAGCGTAGGGGGACTAGCGACAAACGAGCAGTACTTC
>TRBJ1-5|-|TRBV7-8|-
CASSSQARGSGQPQHF
TGTGCCAGCAGCTCACAGGCGCGGGGTTCGGGACAGCCCCAGCATTTT
>TRBJ2-5|few|TRBV6-4|TRBD2
CASSDSPAGAAGKETQYF
TGTGCCAGCAGTGACTCGCCAGCGGGAGCGGCAGGCAAAGAGACCCAGTACTTC
>TRBJ1-1|-|TRBV9|TRBD1
CARRQGLKKETEAFF
TGTGCCAGGCGACAGGGCCTTAAGAAGGAGACTGAAGCTTTCTTT
>TRBJ2-2|few|TRBV28|TRBD2
CATLPGGRTGELFF
TGTGCCACCCTACCGGGGGGGCGGACCGGGGAGCTGTTTTTT
>TRBJ2-4|-|TRBV11-1|TRBD1
CASSSNRDSQYF
TGTGCCAGCAGCTCCAATAGGGACAGTCAGTACTTC
>TRBJ1-2|-|TRBV28|TRBD1
CASFQTGLGYTF
TGTGCCAGCTTCCAGACAGGGTTGGGCTACACCTTC
>TRBJ2-6|-|TRBV18|-
CASSPRQRSSSGANVLTF
TGTGCCAGCTCACCACGACAGCGAAGTAGCTCTGGGGCCAACGTCCTGACTTTC
>TRBJ2-1|-|TRBV6-5|-
CASSYGQGSYNEQFF
TGTGCCAGCAGTTACGGGCAGGGATCCTACAATGAGCAGTTCTTC
>TRBJ2-1|-|TRBV6-5|-
CASSPDRSSYNEQFF
TGTGCCAGCAGTCCAGACAGAAGCTCCTACAATGAGCAGTTCTTC
>TRBJ2-3|-|TRBV9|-
CASGGRGLDTQYF
TGTGCCAGCGGAGGCAGGGGTTTGGATACGCAGTATTTT
>TRBJ2-3|-|TRBV6-4|TRBD2
CASSAGTSGRDTQYF
TGTGCCAGCAGTGCCGGAACTAGCGGTCGGGATACGCAGTATTTT
>TRBJ1-5|-|TRBV16|-
CASSVGGDRNQPQHF
TGTGCCAGCAGCGTCGGGGGGGATCGCAATCAGCCCCAGCATTTT
>TRBJ1-2|-|TRBV18|-
CASSTQGYGYTF
TGTGCCAGCTCAACTCAGGGCTATGGCTACACCTTC
>TRBJ2-2|-|TRBV7-9|-
CSSSETLVATGELFF
TGTTCCAGCAGCGAGACCCTAGTGGCCACCGGGGAGCTGTTTTTT
>TRBJ1-5|-|TRBV18|-
CASSPSAGVSYQPQHF
TGTGCCAGCTCACCATCAGCGGGCGTCAGTTATCAGCCCCAGCATTTT
>TRBJ2-7|-|TRBV4-3|TRBD1
CASSLSHRGADEQYF
TGCGCCAGCAGCCTTAGCCACAGGGGAGCGGACGAGCAGTACTTC
>TRBJ2-7|few|TRBV6-5|-
CASSSRLGHEQYF
TGTGCCAGCAGTTCGCGACTAGGCCACGAGCAGTACTTC
>TRBJ2-1|-|TRBV7-9|-
CASSPGLGEQFF
TGTGCCAGCAGCCCAGGCCTTGGTGAGCAGTTCTTC
>TRBJ2-5|-|TRBV7-3|TRBD2
CASSRGLAGYQETQYF
TGTGCCAGCAGCCGGGGACTAGCGGGTTACCAAGAGACCCAGTACTTC
>TRBJ2-7|-|TRBV7-2|TRBD2
CASRGTRQGGTLAGGEQYF
TGTGCCAGCAGGGGAACAAGACAGGGTGGGACCCTAGCGGGAGGCGAGCAGTACTTC
>TRBJ1-5|few|TRBV6-1|-
CASSESLPQHF
TGTGCCAGCAGTGAAAGCTTGCCCCAGCATTTT
>TRBJ2-7|-|TRBV28|TRBD1
CASGSRTGGARLYEQYF
TGTGCCAGCGGGTCTCGGACAGGGGGCGCTAGGCTCTACGAGCAGTACTTC